This TCR beta chain derives from a study of blood T cell repertoires in COVID-19. Study-wide background: Samples taken during acute and convalescent COVID-19 were collected in the United States, Italy and Spain.

TCRdb's table, derived via immunoSEQ multiplex PCR, lists solely in-frame clones and lacks some. The sample has tens of thousands of clones, approximately 89% seen once. The receptor was isolated from a woman in her fifties or sixties with active COVID-19. Sequenced input: peripheral blood.

The CDR3 reads CASSTRTGTGNTIYF. The CDR3 coding sequence is TGTGCCAGCAGTACGCGGACAGGGACTGGAAACACCATATATTTT. This chain uses TRBV28 with TRBJ1-3; 8 positions agree with TRBD1. CDR3 length: 15 amino acids. The junction had 5 bases not matched to a gene; V was cut back by 5 bases and J by 2 bases. In germline, CDR1 is MDHEN, CDR2 SYDVKM.